The 25 T cell receptor beta chains below were found in one sample sequenced in a study of T-cell memory formation after mild COVID-19. TCRdb reanalysed the 5' RACE reads using MiXCR and keeps one entry per CDR3 protein. In the table there are 340,000 or so distinct CDR3 sequences, roughly 13% of which are singletons. Sequenced: PBMCs or a T cell subset sorted from them (not recorded which). The receptors stem from a man between 18 and 35 years old who had mild COVID-19 (a few samples of this study predate the infection). Cell type and time point are not known.

The sample holds a few counts of this clonotype. V and J are TRBV19 and TRBJ2-7; no reliable D call. Germline CDR1 and CDR2: LNHDA and SQIVND (reference sequence). The CDR3 is 15 residues long. Trimming left V 10 bases short and J 1 base short, with 20 bases between. This CDR3 is CATSRFRHESYEQYF. The CDR3 nucleotides are TGTGCCACTTCCCGTTTTCGACACGAATCCTACGAGCAGTACTTC.

The genes are TRBV5-1 and TRBJ2-2, with D tentatively TRBD1 (6 bases). The germline CDR1 and CDR2 sequences are SGHRS and YFSETQ. V was shortened by 4 bases and J by 0 bases, with 13 bases between the two germline ends. The CDR3 consists of 16 residues. The CDR3, as DNA: TGCGCCAGCAGCCCTAGGGGGAGCACGAACACCGGGGAGCTGTTTTTT. Translation gives CASSPRGSTNTGELFF.

This clonotype was seen once. The chain carries TRBV7-2 and TRBJ2-5, with TRBD2 identical over 7 bases. V shed 5 bases and J 3 bases; nucleotides not matched to a gene: 12. Germline V gene data show CDR1 as SGHTA and CDR2 as FQGNSA. The CDR3 has 16 residues. The DNA for the CDR3 is TGTGCCAGCAGCCGTTTGTTCGAGCGGGGTAAAGAGACCCAGTACTTC. This sequence encodes CASSRLFERGKETQYF.

This clonotype was seen only a few times. This chain links TRBV5-1 with TRBJ2-2, with a tentative D call TRBD2 (7 bases). V shed 0 bases and J shed 3 bases, with 12 bases lying between them. The CDR3 has 16 amino acids. The germline V gene encodes CDR1 SGHRS and CDR2 YFSETQ. In DNA, the CDR3 is TGCGCCAGCAGCTTGGGTATCGGGGGGCACACCGGGGAGCTGTTTTTT. The encoded protein is CASSLGIGGHTGELFF.

The V and J genes are TRBV20-1 and TRBJ1-2; 7 bases map to TRBD1. The junction had 11 bases not matched to a gene; V was cut back by 4 bases and J by 9 bases. Germline CDR1 DFQATT, CDR2 SNEGSKA (reference sequence). The CDR3 totals 13 residues. CDR3 DNA sequence: TGCAGTGCTACTCGAACCGGGGACAGAAGCTACACCTTC. Translation gives CSATRTGDRSYTF.

In this sample, this clonotype turned up many times. This sequence joins TRBV5-1 and TRBJ2-5; D gene uncertain. Looked up from germline, CDR1 is SGHRS and CDR2 is YFSETQ. The CDR3 is 14 amino acids. V was shortened by 4 bases and J by 5 bases, with 15 bases between the two germline ends. The CDR3 spells CASSRNPSEETQYF. Here the CDR3 DNA reads TGCGCCAGCAGCCGGAACCCGTCGGAGGAGACCCAGTACTTC.

The CDR3 sequence: CASSQDLVAYEQYF. CDR3 in DNA: TGCGCCAGCAGCCAAGATTTGGTAGCGTACGAGCAGTACTTC. V and J are TRBV4-3 and TRBJ2-7; D may be TRBD2 (5 bases). V shed 0 bases and J shed 4 bases, with 10 bases lying between them. This CDR3 comprises 14 residues. Germline V gene data show CDR1 as LGHNA and CDR2 as YSLEER.

This clonotype was seen only a few times. V usage is TRBV7-9 and J usage is TRBJ2-7; unclear D gene. This CDR3 is built from 13 residues. CDR1 and CDR2 (germline): SEHNR, FQNEAQ (reference sequence). V was pared by 5 bases and J by 10 bases, with 18 bases between. CDR3 DNA: TGTGCCAGCAGCCCCACCTCCGGGCTACCCCAGTACGTC. Encoded protein: CASSPTSGLPQYV.

The chain carries TRBV29-1 and TRBJ2-1; D gene unclear. CDR1 is SQVTM and CDR2 is ANQGSEA in the germline V gene. V lost 3 bases to trimming and J lost 8 bases, with 11 bases between them. The CDR3 is 12 amino acids. The chain's CDR3 is CSVEADSYEQFF. CDR3 sequence (DNA): TGCAGCGTTGAGGCAGACTCTTATGAGCAGTTCTTC.

The sample holds a few counts of this clonotype. V gene TRBV7-8 combines with J gene TRBJ1-1; 7 bases are a match to TRBD1. V gave up 3 bases and J gave up 1 base; unmatched junction bases: 8. Germline V gene lookup returns CDR1 SGHVS and CDR2 FQNEAQ. There are 16 residues in the CDR3. Written as DNA, the CDR3 is TGTGCCAGCAGCTTGGGACAGAGTCCTTCGAACACTGAAGCTTTCTTT. This codes for CASSLGQSPSNTEAFF. The full variable domain, with the rest looked up from reference TRBV7-8 and TRBJ1-1, is GAGVSQSPRYKVAKRGQDVALRCDPISGHVSLFWYQQALGQGPEFLTYFQNEAQLDKSGLPSDRFFAERPEGSVSTLKIQRTQQEDSAVYLCASSLGQSPSNTEAFFGQGTRLTVV.

The chain is built from TRBV20-1 and TRBJ2-1; TRBD2 matches at 11 bases. The trim removed 8 bases at V and 4 bases at J, leaving 7 bases unmatched. Germline values: CDR1 DFQATT, CDR2 SNEGSKA (reference sequence). CDR3 length: 14 residues. The CDR3 here is CSSASGGTYNEQFF. In DNA, the CDR3 is TGCAGTTCGGCTAGCGGGGGGACATACAATGAGCAGTTCTTC.

This sequence joins TRBV7-2 and TRBJ2-1; possible D gene TRBD1, 6 bases. CDR1 SGHTA and CDR2 FQGNSA come from the germline V gene. The CDR3 runs to 17 residues. Trimming took 3 bases from V and 0 from J, leaving 15 bases between them. The CDR3 sequence: CASSFAQGLSSYNEQFF. The CDR3 nucleotides are TGTGCCAGCAGCTTTGCACAGGGATTAAGCTCCTACAATGAGCAGTTCTTC. The variable domain in full, completed from reference TRBV7-2 and TRBJ2-1, reads GAGVSQSPSNKVTEKGKDVELRCDPISGHTALYWYRQSLGQGLEFLIYFQGNSAPDKSGLPSDRFSAERTGGSVSTLTIQRTQQEDSAVYLCASSFAQGLSSYNEQFFGPGTRLTVL.

This clonotype occurred a few times. CDR3 sequence: CASGRPYNEQFF. The CDR3 DNA is TGTGCCAGCGGACGGCCTTACAATGAGCAGTTCTTC. The chain links TRBV3-1 to TRBJ2-1; D unclear. CDR3 size: 12 residues. V was clipped by 8 bases and J by 4 bases, with 9 bases between them. CDR1 and CDR2 from the germline V gene are LGHDT and YNNKEL (reference sequence).

This clonotype was seen a handful of times. This sequence joins TRBV19 and TRBJ2-1; no reliable D call. Germline V gives CDR1 LNHDA, CDR2 SQIVND (reference sequence). V lost 3 bases and J lost 0, with 6 bases in between. This CDR3 region has 14 residues. The CDR3 loop reads CASSMSSSYNEQFF. Here the CDR3 DNA reads TGTGCCAGTAGTATGTCTAGCTCCTACAATGAGCAGTTCTTC.

This clonotype has just a few counts. V is TRBV6-5 and J is TRBJ1-4; D is perhaps TRBD1 (6 bases). Per the germline V gene, CDR1 is MNHEY and CDR2 is SVGAGI. CDR3 size: 13 residues. The V end lost 6 bases, the J end lost 11 bases, and 16 bases lay between the germline ends. DNA for the CDR3: TGTGCCAGCAGGCCCTTAGAAGGGGGGAAACTGTTTTTT. Translating gives CASRPLEGGKLFF.

Written as DNA, the CDR3 is TGTGCCATCAGTGACCCTATAGCGGGGGGTGTAGAGACCCAGTACTTC. Its protein is CAISDPIAGGVETQYF. V usage is TRBV10-3 and J usage is TRBJ2-5; TRBD2 agrees at 10 bases. This CDR3 is built from 16 residues. The trim removed 3 bases at V and 4 bases at J, leaving 8 bases unmatched. Per germline, CDR1 ENHRY and CDR2 SYGVKD.

The chain recombines TRBV29-1 with TRBJ2-1; 13 positions match TRBD2. V gave up 6 bases and J gave up 7 bases; unmatched junction bases: 18. Germline lookup yields CDR1 SQVTM and CDR2 ANQGSEA. The CDR3 contains 18 residues. CDR3 sequence: CSVEKTSGGYREKNEQFF. CDR3 DNA: TGCAGCGTGGAGAAGACTAGCGGGGGGTATCGTGAGAAAAATGAGCAGTTCTTC.

This clonotype showed up many times. The rearrangement joins TRBV18 to TRBJ2-7, with 11 bases that match TRBD2. The CDR3 has 14 amino acids. Unmatched junction bases numbered 1, after V lost 6 bases and J lost 0 bases. Germline assignment: CDR1 KGHSH and CDR2 LQKENI. The CDR3: CASSGTSGSYEQYF. The CDR3 bases are TGTGCCAGCTCTGGGACTAGCGGCTCCTACGAGCAGTACTTC.

This clonotype appeared a few times. This sequence joins TRBV4-3 and TRBJ1-2, with unresolved D. Germline V gives CDR1 LGHNA, CDR2 YSLEER. The CDR3 covers 12 residues. Trimming cost V 3 bases and J 8 bases, with 10 bases left between them. CDR3 in amino acids: CASSHGGEGYTF. CDR3 in DNA: TGCGCCAGCAGCCATGGCGGGGAAGGCTACACCTTC.

This clonotype was seen ten or more times. V is TRBV10-3 and J is TRBJ2-3, with 9 bases aligning to TRBD2. Losses at the gene ends were 11 bases for V and 0 bases for J; bases not matched to a gene: 6. The CDR3 contains 14 residues. CDR1 ENHRY and CDR2 SYGVKD come from the germline V gene. The CDR3 loop reads CAAGLALSTDTQYF. CDR3 DNA sequence: TGTGCCGCGGGACTAGCCCTTAGCACAGATACGCAGTATTTT.

The chain uses TRBV5-1 and TRBJ1-2; maybe TRBD1 (5 bases). The CDR3 has 14 residues. Trimming took off 0 bases at V and 6 bases at J, with 12 bases between the two ends. The germline V gene encodes CDR1 SGHRS and CDR2 YFSETQ. CDR3 region: CASSLAVQGDGYTF. As DNA, the CDR3 is TGCGCCAGCAGCTTGGCCGTCCAGGGAGATGGCTACACCTTC. Drawing the rest from reference TRBV5-1 and TRBJ1-2, the complete variable domain is KAGVTQTPRYLIKTRGQQVTLSCSPISGHRSVSWYQQTPGQGLQFLFEYFSETQRNKGNFPGRFSGRQFSNSRSEMNVSTLELGDSALYLCASSLAVQGDGYTFGSGTRLTVV.

This clonotype was counted a few times. J is TRBJ2-7 and V is TRBV6-6; D not resolved. Per germline, CDR1 MNHNY and CDR2 SVGAGI (reference sequence). Trimming stripped 0 bases from V and 5 bases from J, with 14 bases between. CDR3 size: 15 residues. CDR3 region: CASSYSLLGLDEQYV. CDR3 bases: TGTGCCAGCAGTTACTCGCTCCTCGGCCTAGACGAGCAGTACGTC.

The J gene is TRBJ2-7, the V gene TRBV6-6; 7 bases are shared with TRBD1. The length of the CDR3 is 14 residues. Germline V lookup: CDR1 MNHNY, CDR2 SVGAGI (reference sequence). Unmatched junction bases numbered 6, after V lost 7 bases and J lost 0 bases. CDR3 coding DNA: TGTGCCAGCATTCCAGGGACAGTCTCCTACGAGCAGTACTTC. This encodes CASIPGTVSYEQYF.

V is TRBV6-5 and J is TRBJ1-6; D remains unclear. The germline CDR1 and CDR2 sequences are MNHEY and SVGAGI. Trimming removed 10 bases from V and 9 bases from J, with 13 bases in between. The CDR3 has 12 amino acids. DNA for the CDR3: TGTGCCACTCAAAAGTTCGGTTCACCCCTCCACTTT. Its translation: CATQKFGSPLHF.

This clonotype turned up a few times. The V and J genes are TRBV9 and TRBJ2-2; D is perhaps TRBD1 or TRBD2 (5 bases each). The length of the CDR3 is 15 residues. Germline CDR1 reads SGDLS; CDR2 reads YYNGEE. V lost 0 bases, J lost 1 base, and 7 bases lay in between. The CDR3 loop is CASSVGGKNTGELFF. The CDR3 region has the DNA TGTGCCAGCAGCGTAGGGGGGAAGAACACCGGGGAGCTGTTTTTT.